These T cell receptor beta chains were read from a single sample in a study of T cells in Graves' hyperthyroidism and ophthalmopathy. MiXCR was run by TCRdb on the multiplex PCR reads, yielding one entry per CDR3 protein. The repertoire has approximately 600,000 distinct CDR3 sequences, under 25% of them found once; the top ten carry under 35%. Input material: blood. These receptors were collected from a man younger than 40 with Graves' ophthalmopathy. CDR3s include the opening cysteine and the closing phenylalanine or tryptophan. Each record gives: V gene, clone size, J gene, D gene, CDR3 DNA, CDR3 protein. The D gene is left open where the match is weak. Size is stated for part of the rows, as once, few or many counts, or as a class when the clone is expanded.

TRBV20-1,few,TRBJ2-3,TRBD2,TGCAGTGCTAGACCCCGGGTTAGCGGGAGGGCAGATACGCAGTATTTT,CSARPRVSGRADTQYF
TRBV20-1,few,TRBJ2-7,NA,TGCAGTGCCCCCGAGCGGCTGGGCTACGAGCAGTACTTC,CSAPERLGYEQYF
TRBV5-4,few,TRBJ1-4,TRBD1,TGTGCCAGCAGCCGACAGGGGGCGGGGGAAAAACTGTTTTTT,CASSRQGAGEKLFF
TRBV10-3,few,TRBJ1-1,NA,TGTGCCATCACTCTTAATCTAGGGGAAGCTTTCTTT,CAITLNLGEAFF
TRBV2,NA,TRBJ2-1,NA,TGTGCCAGCAGTGAATTGGGGGATAAGCAGTTCTTC,CASSELGDKQFF
TRBV2,NA,TRBJ2-7,NA,TGTGCCAGCAGTTACTCGTTCCACGAGCAGTACTTC,CASSYSFHEQYF
TRBV20-1,few,TRBJ2-2,TRBD1,TGCAGTGCTGGCAGGACAGGGGATACCGGGGAGCTGTTTTTT,CSAGRTGDTGELFF
TRBV11-2,many,TRBJ2-1,NA,TGTGCCAGCAGCTTAGGGACAACTAACAATGAGCAGTTCTTC,CASSLGTTNNEQFF
TRBV2,few,TRBJ1-2,NA,TGTGCCAGCAGTTCCGAATCACCTCCATTGGGCAATGGCTACACCTTC,CASSSESPPLGNGYTF
TRBV10-3,NA,TRBJ2-3,NA,TGTGCCATCAGTGATATCGAGGGCGTGAATGCAGAGCAGTTCACAGATACGCAGTATTTT,CAISDIEGVNAEQFTDTQYF
TRBV5-1,NA,TRBJ1-3,TRBD1,TGCGCCAGCAGCGGAGGGACAGGCTACTCTGGAAACACCATATATTTT,CASSGGTGYSGNTIYF
TRBV15,NA,TRBJ1-6,NA,TGTGCCACCAGCAGAAACCCAATACAGCATTCACCCCTCCACTTT,CATSRNPIQHSPLHF
TRBV20-1,NA,TRBJ2-5,TRBD2,TGCAGTGCTAGGGCTAGCGGGGGGACCCAGTACTTC,CSARASGGTQYF
TRBV20-1,NA,TRBJ2-7,NA,TGCAGTGCCGTGACACCCGGGTACGAGCAGTACTTC,CSAVTPGYEQYF
TRBV20-1,many,TRBJ2-1,TRBD2,TGCAGTGCTAGAGGGGGGACTAATGGCCCCACCGATGAGCAGTTCTTC,CSARGGTNGPTDEQFF
TRBV7-9,NA,TRBJ2-1,TRBD2,TGTGCCAGCAGCGGGGGGGAAAAGGGAGGAGGCAATGAGCAGTTCTTC,CASSGGEKGGGNEQFF
TRBV20-1,few,TRBJ1-6,NA,TGCAGTGCCAGGCAGGGGTATGATTCACCCCTCCACTTT,CSARQGYDSPLHF
TRBV6-2/TRBV6-3,few,TRBJ2-1,TRBD1,TGTGCCAGCACGGACGGGGTTCCAAGACAGGGTCAAAATGAGCAGTTCTTC,CASTDGVPRQGQNEQFF
TRBV14,NA,TRBJ1-1,NA,TGTGCCAGCAGCCAAGACGGACAGCACACTGAAGCTTTCTTT,CASSQDGQHTEAFF
TRBV15,many,TRBJ1-3,NA,TGTGCCACCAGCTTAATTCGCTGGTACTCTGGAAACACCATATATTTT,CATSLIRWYSGNTIYF
TRBV3-1,NA,TRBJ2-7,NA,TGTGCCAGCAGCCAAGGGAATTTAGGGACTGAGCTCCACGAGCAGTACTTC,CASSQGNLGTELHEQYF
TRBV30,many,TRBJ2-7,NA,TGTGTGGCGGCGCTGACCCACGAGCAGTACTTC,CVAALTHEQYF
TRBV4-1,NA,TRBJ2-5,TRBD2,TGCGCCAGCAGCCAAATCGCGGGAGGGGTTGGGGGCCAAGAGACCCAGTACTTC,CASSQIAGGVGGQETQYF
TRBV28,NA,TRBJ1-1,TRBD1,TGTGCCAGCAGACAACCATGGACAGGGAACACTGAAGCTTTCTTT,CASRQPWTGNTEAFF
TRBV7-2,many,TRBJ2-3,TRBD2,TGTGCCAGCAGCACCCAAAAACTATCTAGCGGGGTCACAGATACGCAGTATTTT,CASSTQKLSSGVTDTQYF
TRBV7-9,many,TRBJ2-7,NA,TGTGCCAGCAGCTTAGAGGGAGGACTAATCTACGAGCAGTACTTC,CASSLEGGLIYEQYF
TRBV6-6,NA,TRBJ2-7,NA,TGTGCCAGCAGTTACTCGAGAGGCAGTGCAATCTCCTACGAGCAGTACTTC,CASSYSRGSAISYEQYF
TRBV5-1,many,TRBJ2-7,TRBD2,TGCGCCAGCAGCTTGGGACTAGCGGGAGAACCCTACGAGCAGTACTTC,CASSLGLAGEPYEQYF
TRBV3-1,many,TRBJ2-1,NA,TGTGCCAGCAGCCAAGACACTTACAATGAGCAGTTCTTC,CASSQDTYNEQFF
TRBV9,few,TRBJ2-2,TRBD2,TGTGCCAGCAGCGCCCAGCGGGAGGGCCCGACCGGGGAGCTGTTTTTT,CASSAQREGPTGELFF
TRBV29-1,few,TRBJ1-4,NA,TGCAGCGCCGACCCGGGGCAGGGTGAAAAACTGTTTTTT,CSADPGQGEKLFF
TRBV29-1,few,TRBJ2-5,NA,TGCAGCGTTGGTCGGTTGGAGACCCAGTACTTC,CSVGRLETQYF
TRBV28,few,TRBJ1-4,TRBD1,TGTGCCAGCAGTTCAAACCGGGACAGGGGAGGCGAAAAACTGTTTTTT,CASSSNRDRGGEKLFF
TRBV28,many,TRBJ2-1,TRBD1,TGTGCCAGCAGGCACCCGGACAGGGGCGATGAGCAGTTCTTC,CASRHPDRGDEQFF
TRBV7-2,many,TRBJ1-1,NA,TGTGCCAGCAGCTTACGTAGGGCGGCACCTGAAGCTTTCTTT,CASSLRRAAPEAFF
TRBV13,few,TRBJ2-1,NA,TGTGCCAGCAGCTTCGTAGGGCAGGGGAGTAAAGATGAGCAGTTCTTC,CASSFVGQGSKDEQFF
TRBV20-1,once,TRBJ1-1,NA,TGCAGTGCTAGAGTCACGCGGAAACCCAACACTGAAGCTTTCTTT,CSARVTRKPNTEAFF
TRBV5-6,NA,TRBJ2-3,TRBD2,TGTGCCAGCAGCCCCGGGACTAGCGGGACTCATACGCAGTATTTT,CASSPGTSGTHTQYF
TRBV28,NA,TRBJ2-1,NA,TGTGCCAGCAGTTTAGACCCCCCTGAGCAGTTCTTC,CASSLDPPEQFF
TRBV5-5,many,TRBJ1-1,NA,TGTGCCAGCAGCTTCACGGATTCGGTATGGACTGAAGCTTTCTTT,CASSFTDSVWTEAFF
TRBV18,few,TRBJ2-5,TRBD1,TGTGCCAGCTCAAACCCAGAAGGGGGCGTGGAGACCCAGTACTTC,CASSNPEGGVETQYF
TRBV12-3/TRBV12-4,NA,TRBJ1-5,NA,TGTGCCAGCAGCCTAGGGGGGCTGTCGCCCCAGCATTTT,CASSLGGLSPQHF
TRBV28,NA,TRBJ1-5,TRBD1,TGTGCCAGCAATCCACAGGGGTCGAGCAATCAGCCCCAGCATTTT,CASNPQGSSNQPQHF
TRBV11-2,NA,TRBJ2-1,TRBD2,TGCGCCAGCAGCCCCCATCCCCGAGGGACTAGCGATGAGCAGTTCTTC,CASSPHPRGTSDEQFF
TRBV4-3,NA,TRBJ1-2,TRBD1,TGCGCCAGCAGCCAAAGTCCGGGACAGAAAAGCTATGGCTACACCTTC,CASSQSPGQKSYGYTF
TRBV4-1,NA,TRBJ2-1,NA,TGCGCCAGCAGCCAAACTCTTCTGATCGGGAACTACAATGAGCAGTTCTTC,CASSQTLLIGNYNEQFF
TRBV3-1,few,TRBJ1-6,NA,TGTGCCAGCAGCCAAGAACAGGCAGACAGAGACTCACCCCTCCACTTT,CASSQEQADRDSPLHF
TRBV2,many,TRBJ2-1,NA,TGTGCCAGCAGTGAGTTAGGCGGCGGGGACAATGAGCAGTTCTTC,CASSELGGGDNEQFF
TRBV4-3,few,TRBJ2-1,NA,TGCGCCAGCAGCACCGTCGCCAGTAGCAATGAGCAGTTCTTC,CASSTVASSNEQFF
TRBV4-3,NA,TRBJ2-3,NA,TGCGCCAGCAGCCAAGATTTAGGAGGTACTCTGCTTAGCACAGATACGCAGTATTTT,CASSQDLGGTLLSTDTQYF